A single sample is the source of the 18 T cell receptor beta chains below, sequenced in a study of T-cell reconstitution after alpha-beta-depleted transplantation in children. Unique molecular identifiers were incorporated when the TCRbeta library was constructed. From the PCR reads, TCRdb called clonotypes with MiXCR, one entry per CDR3 protein. The sample holds about 870,000 distinct CDR3 sequences, about 16% seen once. The sequences come from PBMCs, mostly from graft donor cells, collected 360 days after TCRalphabeta/CD19-depleted stem cell transplant. All receptors come from a male patient aged 10 to 17 who had a stem cell transplant for acute lymphoblastic leukemia, so the T cells may come from the graft donor.

This clonotype was observed a few times. The gene calls are TRBV5-1 and TRBJ1-2; no definite D call. The CDR3 sequence is 14 residues long. V was clipped by 4 bases and J by 4 bases, with 14 bases between them. The V gene's germline CDR1 is SGHRS and CDR2 YFSETQ. The CDR3 DNA follows: TGCGCCAGCAGCGTTAAGGGCCGAAGCTATGGCTACACCTTC. Translation gives CASSVKGRSYGYTF. Using reference TRBV5-1 and TRBJ1-2 for the parts outside the CDR3, the full variable domain is KAGVTQTPRYLIKTRGQQVTLSCSPISGHRSVSWYQQTPGQGLQFLFEYFSETQRNKGNFPGRFSGRQFSNSRSEMNVSTLELGDSALYLCASSVKGRSYGYTFGSGTRLTVV.

In its sample, this clonotype was seen a few times. The rearrangement joins TRBV18 to TRBJ2-1; the match to TRBD2 covers 8 bases. The CDR3 covers 16 residues. The J segment lost 4 bases and the V segment lost 6 bases, leaving 11 bases of the junction unmatched. CDR1 and CDR2 (germline): KGHSH, LQKENI. CDR3 sequence (DNA): TGTGCCAGCTCCCCGTCTACTAGCGGAGCTTACAATGAGCAGTTCTTC. This encodes CASSPSTSGAYNEQFF. Combining the CDR3 with reference TRBV18 and TRBJ2-1 gives the whole variable domain NAGVMQNPRHLVRRRGQEARLRCSPMKGHSHVYWYRQLPEEGLKFMVYLQKENIIDESGMPKERFSAEFPKEGPSILRIQQVVRGDSAAYFCASSPSTSGAYNEQFFGPGTRLTVL.

This clonotype has more than one count but fewer than ten. The chain uses TRBV11-2 and TRBJ1-2; D uncertain. V was shortened by 5 bases and J by 4 bases, with 11 bases between the two germline ends. The CDR3 has 13 amino acids. CDR1 is SGHAT, CDR2 FQNNGV, per germline. CDR3 DNA sequence: TGTGCCAGCAGCGTCGGAGACCGCTATGGCTACACCTTC. Encoded protein: CASSVGDRYGYTF.

The chain joins TRBV6-2 or TRBV6-3 to TRBJ2-1; TRBD2 matches at 9 bases. Trimming took 0 bases from V and 10 from J; bases not matched to a gene: 13. In germline, CDR1 is MNHEY, CDR2 SVGEGT. The CDR3 contains 17 residues. In DNA, the CDR3 is TGTGCCAGCAGTTACTCGAAATTAGCGGGAGTCTTGTCCGAGCAGTTCTTC. Protein sequence: CASSYSKLAGVLSEQFF.

The chain carries TRBV5-1 and TRBJ2-5; a possible D gene is TRBD1 (5 bases). Per the germline V gene, CDR1 is SGHRS and CDR2 is YFSETQ. The V gene lost 1 base and the J gene lost 0 bases, with 13 bases spanning the gap. The CDR3 contains 16 residues. CDR3 protein: CASSLPSVGDQETQYF. CDR3 sequence (DNA): TGCGCCAGCAGCTTGCCATCGGTAGGGGACCAAGAGACCCAGTACTTC.

The rearrangement joins TRBV14 to TRBJ2-1; 11 bases are shared with TRBD2. Germline V gene lookup returns CDR1 SGHDN and CDR2 FVKESK. Trimming took 1 base from V and 0 from J; bases not matched to a gene: 8. CDR3 size: 19 residues. The CDR3 protein is CASSQVTSGSRSSYNEQFF. CDR3 in DNA: TGTGCCAGCAGCCAAGTAACTAGCGGGAGTAGGAGCTCCTACAATGAGCAGTTCTTC.

The chain combines TRBV7-3 with TRBJ1-2; TRBD1 matches 8 bases. The CDR3 sequence is 13 residues long. The germline V gene has CDR1 SGHTA and CDR2 FQGTGA. J lost 14 bases, V lost 5 bases, and 13 bases had no gene match. CDR3 nucleotides: TGTGCCAGCAGCCCCGGGACAGGATTAAGGAGGACCTTC. This gives the protein CASSPGTGLRRTF.

Concerning this clonotype: Sequence at one end of the junction differs from germline and may be a read error. This chain joins TRBV18 and TRBJ1-2; D is undetermined. The V gene's germline CDR1 is KGHSH and CDR2 LQKENI. This CDR3 spans 10 amino acids. CDR3 sequence: CASFNLPGNF. The CDR3 coding sequence is TGTGCCAGCTTCAACCTGCCGGGGAACTTC.

The table lists this clonotype with many counts. The genes are TRBV12-3 or TRBV12-4 and TRBJ2-2, with 12 bases fitting TRBD2. V was pared by 7 bases and J by 6 bases, with 6 bases of the junction left unmatched. The length of the CDR3 is 15 residues. CDR3 in amino acids: CASIQTSGSAGELFF. In DNA, the CDR3 is TGTGCCAGCATTCAGACTAGCGGGAGCGCCGGGGAGCTGTTTTTT.

This rearrangement joins TRBV5-1 to TRBJ2-7, with 7 positions matching TRBD2. With V trimmed by 0 bases and J by 6 bases, 6 bases remained unmatched. CDR1 is SGHRS, CDR2 YFSETQ, per germline. The CDR3 has 14 amino acids. The CDR3 DNA reads as TGCGCCAGCAGCTTGGTACGGTCGGGGGGCGAGCAGTACTTC. This translates into CASSLVRSGGEQYF. The full variable domain, with the rest looked up from reference TRBV5-1 and TRBJ2-7, is KAGVTQTPRYLIKTRGQQVTLSCSPISGHRSVSWYQQTPGQGLQFLFEYFSETQRNKGNFPGRFSGRQFSNSRSEMNVSTLELGDSALYLCASSLVRSGGEQYFGPGTRLTVT.

This clonotype was counted a few times. The chain combines TRBV7-9 with TRBJ2-5, with D possibly matching TRBD2 (6 bases). CDR1 is SEHNR, CDR2 FQNEAQ, per germline (reference sequence). V lost 6 bases, J lost 1 base, and 12 bases lay in between. The CDR3 sequence is 14 residues long. The CDR3 sequence: CASRSTRGQETQYF. The CDR3 nucleotides read TGTGCCAGCAGGTCGACTAGGGGCCAAGAGACCCAGTACTTC. Filled out from reference TRBV7-9 and TRBJ2-5, the complete variable domain reads DTGVSQNPRHKITKRGQNVTFRCDPISEHNRLYWYRQTLGQGPEFLTYFQNEAQLEKSRLLSDRFSAERPKGSFSTLEIQRTEQGDSAMYLCASRSTRGQETQYFGPGTRLLVL.

This clonotype has at least ten counts. The chain carries TRBV7-9 and TRBJ2-5; D not certain. Germline V gene data show CDR1 as SEHNR and CDR2 as FQNEAQ (reference sequence). The V end was cut by 1 base, the J end by 1 base, with 7 bases between. The CDR3 spans 14 residues. CDR3 in DNA: TGTGCCAGCAGCTTAGGGGCGGCCCAAGAGACCCAGTACTTC. It specifies CASSLGAAQETQYF.

The CDR3 protein is CASSVAGASSYNEQFF. DNA of the CDR3: TGTGCCAGCAGTGTAGCGGGCGCGAGCTCCTACAATGAGCAGTTCTTC. V usage is TRBV2 and J usage is TRBJ2-1, with 7 bases matching TRBD2. The CDR3 loop spans 16 amino acids. V gave up 4 bases and J gave up 0 bases; unmatched junction bases: 6. Germline CDR1 reads SNHLY; CDR2 reads FYNNEI.

The V and J genes are TRBV20-1 and TRBJ2-2; TRBD2 matches 7 bases. There are 15 residues in the CDR3. The V and J ends lost 2 bases and 6 bases, in that order; junction bases with no gene match: 9. The germline V gene has CDR1 DFQATT and CDR2 SNEGSKA (reference sequence). CDR3 nucleotides: TGCAGTGCTAGAAGCCCCGGGAGGCCCGCCGGGGAGCTGTTTTTT. Protein sequence: CSARSPGRPAGELFF.

The chain links TRBV12-3 or TRBV12-4 to TRBJ2-1, with D perhaps TRBD1 (6 bases). V lost 6 bases to trimming and J lost 6 bases, with 18 bases between them. CDR3 size: 15 residues. CDR3: CASSPPSGALNEQFF. The CDR3 DNA sequence: TGTGCCAGCAGCCCCCCGTCAGGGGCCCTCAATGAGCAGTTCTTC.

The chain carries TRBV20-1 and TRBJ2-5; 14 bases align to TRBD2. In germline, CDR1 is DFQATT, CDR2 SNEGSKA (reference sequence). With 1 base clipped from V and 4 bases from J, the junction kept 2 bases outside the gene matches. The CDR3 sequence is 15 residues long. For the CDR3, the DNA is TGCAGTGCTAGAGGGACTAGCGGGAGGATAGAGACCCAGTACTTC. Amino acid sequence: CSARGTSGRIETQYF.

This clonotype was picked up a small number of times. The chain carries TRBV27 and TRBJ2-7, with TRBD1 matching 7 bases. The V and J ends lost 4 bases and 5 bases, in that order; junction bases with no gene match: 5. CDR1 MNHEY and CDR2 SMNVEV come from the germline V gene (reference sequence). The CDR3 has 13 amino acids. The DNA of the CDR3 is TGTGCCAGCAGTTATCAGGGGGTCAACGAGCAGTACTTC. This codes for CASSYQGVNEQYF.

The DNA of the CDR3 is TGTGCCAGCAGCTTAGGAGTAATGGGATCTAGCACAGATACGCAGTATTTT. The encoded protein is CASSLGVMGSSTDTQYF. V usage is TRBV7-3 and J usage is TRBJ2-3; no definite D call. In germline, CDR1 is SGHTA, CDR2 FQGTGA. This CDR3 has 17 residues. V was trimmed by 2 bases and J by 0 bases, leaving 15 bases between them. Using reference TRBV7-3 and TRBJ2-3 for the parts outside the CDR3, the full variable domain is GAGVSQTPSNKVTEKGKYVELRCDPISGHTALYWYRQSLGQGPEFLIYFQGTGAADDSGLPNDRFFAVRPEGSVSTLKIQRTERGDSAVYLCASSLGVMGSSTDTQYFGPGTRLTVL.